This record covers a single T cell receptor beta chain. The data originate from a study of blood T cell repertoires in COVID-19. The overall study: Specimens from acute and convalescent COVID-19 originated in the United States, Italy and Spain. PBMCs, B-cell-depleted T cells, or T cells were the source of the cDNA or gDNA that made up the material.

Per the authors' pipeline: It was from reference gene primer amplification that nucleated cell counts were estimated. Here immunoSEQ multiplex PCR was the method, and the copy in TCRdb shows in-frame clones only, minus some. V, J and clone size are those of that table, while D and trimming were read from the DNA. The sample has 49,000 or so clones; approximately 89% are singletons. Germline V gene lookup returns CDR1 SGDLS and CDR2 YYNGEE. The CDR3 loop spans 13 amino acids. The V end was cut by 1 base, the J end by 7 bases, with 9 bases between. The source material was peripheral blood. The gene calls are TRBV9 and TRBJ2-1, with TRBD2 as a possible D gene (5 bases). The TCR sequence derives from a man aged 45-65 years with acute or convalescent COVID-19. CDR3 in amino acids: CASSVLARNEQFF. Here the CDR3 DNA reads TGTGCCAGCAGCGTACTAGCTAGGAATGAGCAGTTCTTC.